This T cell receptor beta chain was identified in a study of T-cell memory formation after mild COVID-19. Across the whole study: Each donor largely had its own TCR clusters. Study findings and constraints: The finding that pre-infection memory included some responding clones suggested that cross-reactive memory joined. Day 15 to 85 contractors were CD4/CD8 balanced; later expanders leaned CD4+.

Per the germline V gene, CDR1 is SGHDT and CDR2 is YYEEEE. The CDR3 is 15 amino acids. Trimming at V came to 3 bases and at J to 10 bases, leaving 11 bases not matched to a gene. As to this clonotype: Its antigen is undetermined.

TCRdb called the 5' RACE reads again in MiXCR, with one record for every CDR3 protein. The table has about 140,000 distinct CDR3 sequences, 13% to 15% seen once; the top ten hold around 14%. The gene calls are TRBV5-6 and TRBJ2-1; 9 bases align to TRBD1. The source is an adult woman who had mild COVID-19 (a few samples of this study predate the infection). Cell type and time point are not known. The sample taken for sequencing was PBMCs or a T cell subset sorted from them (not recorded which). The CDR3 sequence: CASSSAGQGIGEQFF. The CDR3 DNA sequence: TGTGCCAGCAGCTCCGCCGGACAGGGGATAGGGGAGCAGTTCTTC.